These 7 T cell receptor beta chains were sequenced from one sample in a study of blood T cell repertoires in COVID-19. The protocol was immunoSEQ multiplex PCR, while the TCRdb copy is restricted to in-frame clones and leaves out a portion. Of 35,000 or so clones in the sample, 65% to 85% were seen once. The specimen was peripheral blood. Receptor source: a man at least 80 years old with active or convalescent COVID-19.

The V gene is TRBV7-2, the J gene TRBJ2-7; D is undetermined. Germline V lookup: CDR1 SGHTA, CDR2 FQGNSA. CDR3 length: 13 amino acids. The germline V and J ends were trimmed by 0 bases and 6 bases, with 9 bases remaining between them. The CDR3: CASSLALFGEQYF. The CDR3 coding sequence is TGTGCCAGCAGCTTAGCGCTGTTCGGCGAGCAGTACTTC.

The chain employs TRBV4-1 and TRBJ2-7; D is uncertain. The CDR3 length is 16 residues. CDR1 and CDR2 (germline): MGHRA, YSYEKL. Trimming removed 0 bases from V and 0 bases from J, with 12 bases in between. Written as DNA, the CDR3 is TGCGCCAGCAGCCAAGAGGGCAGGATTAGCTCCTACGAGCAGTACTTC. The encoded protein is CASSQEGRISSYEQYF.

The chain carries TRBV7-3 and TRBJ2-3; 13 nucleotides agree with TRBD2. Per germline, CDR1 SGHTA and CDR2 FQGTGA. The CDR3 covers 16 residues. V was pared by 5 bases and J by 4 bases, with 6 bases of the junction left unmatched. DNA for the CDR3: TGTGCCAGCAGCCCCGGACTAGCGGGAGCATCAGATACGCAGTATTTT. It yields the protein CASSPGLAGASDTQYF.

The rearrangement links TRBV6-5 to TRBJ2-1; 7 bases are a match to TRBD2. Trimming took 2 bases from V and 3 from J; bases not matched to a gene: 4. CDR1 and CDR2 from the germline V gene are MNHEY and SVGAGI. This CDR3 comprises 15 residues. CDR3 DNA sequence: TGTGCCAGCAGTTACGGCCGGACTAGCTACAATGAGCAGTTCTTC. Its protein product is CASSYGRTSYNEQFF.

This clone turned up a few times. The CDR3 region has the DNA TGTGCCAGCAGCCAAGATTTGGGGGCCGTCGGGGAGCTGTTTTTT. Amino acid sequence: CASSQDLGAVGELFF. The chain employs TRBV14 and TRBJ2-2; weak D call: TRBD1 (6 bases). Trimming removed 0 bases at V and 7 bases at J, with 12 bases between. This CDR3 has 15 amino acids. Germline CDR1 reads SGHDN; CDR2 reads FVKESK. The variable domain in full, completed from reference TRBV14 and TRBJ2-2, reads EAGVTQFPSHSVIEKGQTVTLRCDPISGHDNLYWYRRVMGKEIKFLLHFVKESKQDESGMPNNRFLAERTGGTYSTLKVQPAELEDSGVYFCASSQDLGAVGELFFGEGSRLTVL.

This chain connects TRBV19 to TRBJ1-2; perhaps TRBD1 as D (5 bases). The germline V gene encodes CDR1 LNHDA and CDR2 SQIVND (reference sequence). The V gene lost 3 bases and the J gene lost 6 bases, with 14 bases spanning the gap. The CDR3 spans 14 residues. DNA of the CDR3: TGTGCCAGTAGTATTGGTAGGGCAGGGCATGGCTACACCTTC. Translated: CASSIGRAGHGYTF.

J is TRBJ2-7 and V is TRBV5-1, with 7 bases fitting TRBD1. This CDR3 comprises 15 residues. The V gene's germline CDR1 is SGHRS and CDR2 YFSETQ. The V gene end was trimmed by 0 bases and the J gene end by 6 bases; junction bases not matched to a gene: 9. The CDR3 region has the DNA TGCGCCAGCAGCTTGGGGGACAGTCGGTACGGCGAGCAGTACTTC. This translates into CASSLGDSRYGEQYF.